The 10 T cell receptor beta chains below were found in one sample sequenced in a study of T cell responses to AZD1222 COVID-19 vaccine. TCRdb keeps only in-frame clones here, not all; method: immunoSEQ multiplex PCR. The sample shows over 20,000 clones, about nine tenths of them seen only once. The starting material was peripheral blood, obtained 28 days after the second AZD1222 dose. The source is an adult who received the AZD1222 COVID-19 vaccine.

The rearrangement uses TRBV29-1 and TRBJ2-3; maybe TRBD2 (6 bases). Deletions cut 4 bases from V and 3 bases from J, with 11 bases between. The CDR3 loop spans 13 amino acids. Germline loops: CDR1 SQVTM, CDR2 ANQGSEA. The CDR3, as DNA: TGCAGCGTTGTCCTAGCGACGACAGATACGCAGTATTTT. Translation: CSVVLATTDTQYF.

The count of this clone is one. CDR3 in DNA: TGTGCCAGCAGGAGGACTGGCTACAATGAGCAGTTCTTC. Residues: CASRRTGYNEQFF. The V and J genes are TRBV28 and TRBJ2-1, with D perhaps matching TRBD2 (5 bases). The germline V gene has CDR1 MDHEN and CDR2 SYDVKM. The germline V and J ends were trimmed by 6 bases and 3 bases, with 9 bases remaining between them. There are 13 residues in the CDR3.

The chain carries TRBV9 and TRBJ2-7, with 7 bases lining up with TRBD2. Germline V CDR1 and CDR2: SGDLS, YYNGEE. The CDR3 length is 15 residues. With 4 bases clipped from V and 3 bases from J, the junction kept 10 bases outside the gene matches. The CDR3 DNA reads as TGTGCCAGCAGCCCCCGGGGTAGCGGGCACTACGAGCAGTACTTC. Translated: CASSPRGSGHYEQYF.

This chain links TRBV7-9 with TRBJ2-5; D assignment may be TRBD1 or TRBD2 (5 bases each). This CDR3 is 14 amino acids long. Trimming took off 4 bases at V and 1 base at J, with 10 bases between the two ends. Germline V gene data show CDR1 as SEHNR and CDR2 as FQNEAQ (reference sequence). The DNA for the CDR3 is TGTGCCAGCAGCTCCCCGGGACCCCAAGAGACCCAGTACTTC. It is translated as CASSSPGPQETQYF.

The CDR3 reads CATSGGPPITDTQYF. In nucleotides, the CDR3 is TGTGCCACCAGTGGGGGCCCCCCAATTACAGATACGCAGTATTTT. The V gene is TRBV24-1, the J gene TRBJ2-3; TRBD1 is a possible D gene (5 bases). Per the germline V gene, CDR1 is KGHDR and CDR2 is SFDVKD. The CDR3 length is 15 residues. Between the trimmed V and J ends, which lost 5 bases and 3 bases, there was a span of 14 bases.

The chain combines TRBV18 with TRBJ1-2; D perhaps matches TRBD1 (6 bases). Deletions cut 4 bases from V and 3 bases from J, with 12 bases between. Germline-derived CDR1 and CDR2 are KGHSH and LQKENI. This CDR3 is built from 14 residues. The DNA of the CDR3 is TGTGCCAGCTCACAGACAGGTAGTGACTATGGCTACACCTTC. Translated, it gives CASSQTGSDYGYTF.

The J gene is TRBJ2-7, the V gene TRBV30; TRBD2 aligns across 10 bases. The CDR3 has 13 residues. J was trimmed by 7 bases and V by 3 bases; bases with no gene match: 6. Germline V gives CDR1 GTSNPN, CDR2 SVGIG (reference sequence). The CDR3 DNA reads as TGTGCCTGGAGAACTAGCGGGATCAAGGAGCAGTACTTC. Translation: CAWRTSGIKEQYF. Full variable domain (rest looked up from reference TRBV30 and TRBJ2-7): SQTIHQWPATLVQPVGSPLSLECTVEGTSNPNLYWYRQAAGRGLQLLFYSVGIGQISSEVPQNLSASRPQDRQFILSSKKLLLSDSGFYLCAWRTSGIKEQYFGPGTRLTVT.

This chain connects TRBV5-8 to TRBJ2-7; tentative D call: TRBD2 (5 bases). The CDR3 length is 15 residues. The germline V gene encodes CDR1 SGHTS and CDR2 YDEGEE. V was clipped by 0 bases and J by 7 bases, with 17 bases between them. CDR3 in amino acids: CASSLAPRTSGEQYF. The CDR3 DNA follows: TGTGCCAGCAGCTTGGCCCCCAGGACTTCGGGGGAGCAGTACTTC.

This clone was observed a single time. The J gene is TRBJ1-2, the V gene TRBV7-6; TRBD1 matches at 8 bases. The germline gives CDR1 SGHVS, CDR2 FNYEAQ. V lost 4 bases, J lost 3 bases, and 4 bases stayed unmatched. CDR3 length equals 14 residues. CDR3 sequence reads: CASSSQDRDYGYTF. The CDR3 nucleotides read TGTGCCAGCAGCTCCCAGGACAGGGACTATGGCTACACCTTC.

This sequence joins TRBV10-2 and TRBJ2-7; a weak D match, TRBD1 (6 bases). Per the germline V gene, CDR1 is WSHSY and CDR2 is SAAADI. V gave up 2 bases and J gave up 5 bases, with 13 bases separating them. The CDR3 consists of 14 residues. The CDR3 spells CASSESRGFNEQYF. For the CDR3, the DNA is TGCGCCAGCAGTGAGAGCAGGGGATTTAACGAGCAGTACTTC.